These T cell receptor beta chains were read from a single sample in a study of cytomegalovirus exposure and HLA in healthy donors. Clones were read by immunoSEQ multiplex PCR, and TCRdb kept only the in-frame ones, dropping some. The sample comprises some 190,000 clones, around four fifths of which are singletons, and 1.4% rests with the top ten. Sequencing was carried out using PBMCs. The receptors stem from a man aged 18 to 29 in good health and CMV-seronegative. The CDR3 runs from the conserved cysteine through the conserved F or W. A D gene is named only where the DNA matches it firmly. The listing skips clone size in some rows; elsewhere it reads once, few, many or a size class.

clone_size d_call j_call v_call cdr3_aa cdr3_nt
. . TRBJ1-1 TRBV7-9 CASSFSGYTEAFF TGTGCCAGCAGCTTTTCAGGGTACACTGAAGCTTTCTTT
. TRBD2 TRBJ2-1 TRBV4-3 CASSQLPGLAGEGKDNEQFF TGCGCCAGCAGCCAACTACCGGGACTAGCGGGAGAGGGTAAGGACAATGAGCAGTTCTTC
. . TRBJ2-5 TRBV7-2 CAATRGIQETQYF TGTGCCGCGACCCGCGGTATCCAAGAGACCCAGTACTTC
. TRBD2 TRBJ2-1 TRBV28 CASSPRLAGYNEQFF TGTGCCAGCAGTCCCCGACTAGCGGGATACAATGAGCAGTTCTTC
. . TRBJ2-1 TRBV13 CASSSLAPGSRIYNEQFF TGTGCCAGCAGCTCCCTTGCGCCCGGGAGCCGGATTTACAATGAGCAGTTCTTC
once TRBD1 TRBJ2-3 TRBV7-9 CASSFPGQGRGTDTQYF TGTGCCAGCAGCTTCCCGGGACAGGGGAGAGGCACAGATACGCAGTATTTT
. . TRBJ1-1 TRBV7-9 CASSLGSNTEAFF TGTGCCAGCAGCTTAGGCAGTAACACTGAAGCTTTCTTT
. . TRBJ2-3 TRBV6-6 CASTTRDTQYF TGTGCCAGCACAACGAGGGATACGCAGTATTTT
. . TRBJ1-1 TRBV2 CASRYRFTNTEAFF TGTGCCAGCAGGTACAGGTTCACGAACACTGAAGCTTTCTTT
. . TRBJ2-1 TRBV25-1 CASQEYGSFVYNEQFF TGTGCCAGCCAAGAATACGGGTCCTTTGTGTACAATGAGCAGTTCTTC
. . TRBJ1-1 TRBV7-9 CASSLVQGNTEAFF TGTGCCAGCAGCTTAGTACAGGGGAACACTGAAGCTTTCTTT
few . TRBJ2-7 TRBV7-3 CASQRCTGTPPLIYEQYF TGTGCCAGCCAAAGGTGTACCGGGACACCTCCATTAATTTACGAGCAGTACTTC
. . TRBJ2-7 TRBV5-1 CASSFNQGPAYEQYF TGCGCCAGCAGCTTCAACCAGGGGCCGGCATACGAGCAGTACTTC
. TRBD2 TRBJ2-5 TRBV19 CASSKRTSGYQETQYF TGTGCCAGTAGTAAGAGGACTAGCGGGTACCAAGAGACCCAGTACTTC
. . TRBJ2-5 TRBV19 CASSISGSRSPGAETQYF TGTGCCAGTAGTATTAGTGGGAGCCGCTCGCCAGGGGCAGAGACCCAGTACTTC
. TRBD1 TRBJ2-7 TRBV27 CASSTTGTAYEQYF TGTGCCAGCAGTACTACCGGGACAGCCTACGAGCAGTACTTC
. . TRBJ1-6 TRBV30 CAWSTQGNSPLHF TGTGCCTGGAGTACCCAGGGGAATTCACCCCTCCACTTT
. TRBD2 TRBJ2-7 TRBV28 CASSLAGSSYEQYF TGTGCCAGCAGCTTAGCGGGAAGCTCCTACGAGCAGTACTTC
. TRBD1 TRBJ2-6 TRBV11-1 CASSFLRDRGRGANVLTF TGTGCCAGCAGCTTCCTCCGGGACAGGGGGCGTGGGGCCAACGTCCTGACTTTC
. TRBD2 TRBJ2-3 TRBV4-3 CASSQEDAGGTDTQYF TGCGCCAGCAGCCAAGAAGATGCGGGAGGCACAGATACGCAGTATTTT
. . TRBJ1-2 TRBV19 CASSTLPTANYGYTF TGTGCCAGTAGTACCCTACCGACAGCCAACTATGGCTACACCTTC
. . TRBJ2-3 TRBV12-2 CASRLAWGGGTDTQYF .
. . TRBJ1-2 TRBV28 CASSTGPNYGYTF TGTGCCAGCAGTACAGGGCCTAACTATGGCTACACCTTC
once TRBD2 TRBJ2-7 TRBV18 CASSPVSGGPYEQYF TGTGCCAGCTCACCAGTCTCGGGAGGGCCTTACGAGCAGTACTTC
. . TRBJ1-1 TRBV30 CAWSRRGVLTEAFF TGTGCCTGGAGTCGGAGGGGAGTATTGACTGAAGCTTTCTTT
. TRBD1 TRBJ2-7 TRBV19 CASSNLGQGGQYF TGTGCCAGTAGTAACCTGGGACAGGGTGGGCAGTACTTC
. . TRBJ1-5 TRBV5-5 CASSLGAGEPAQPQHF TGTGCCAGCAGCTTGGGTGCCGGGGAACCGGCTCAGCCCCAGCATTTT
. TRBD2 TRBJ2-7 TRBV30 CASGGAAYEQYF TGTGCCTCGGGGGGGGCGGCTTACGAGCAGTACTTC
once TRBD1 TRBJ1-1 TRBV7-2 CASSFSTGGANTEAFF TGTGCCAGCAGCTTTTCAACAGGGGGTGCGAACACTGAAGCTTTCTTT
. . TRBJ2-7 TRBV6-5 CASSYLHEQYF TGTGCCAGCAGTTACCTCCACGAGCAGTACTTC
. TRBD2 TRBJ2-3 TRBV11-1 CASSLWGSGRPRGDTQYF TGTGCCAGCAGCTTATGGGGTAGCGGGAGACCGCGAGGAGATACGCAGTATTTT
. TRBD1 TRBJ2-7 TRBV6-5 CASGQGRFNYEQYF TGTGCCAGCGGACAGGGAAGGTTTAACTACGAGCAGTACTTC
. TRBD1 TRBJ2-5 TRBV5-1 CASSLGTGETQYF TGCGCCAGCAGCTTGGGGACAGGGGAGACCCAGTACTTC
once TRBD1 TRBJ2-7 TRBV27 CASRRLSGDSSYEQYF TGTGCCAGCAGGCGCCTCTCCGGGGACAGCTCCTACGAGCAGTACTTC
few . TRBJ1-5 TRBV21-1 CASRDKGHSNQPQHF TGTGCCAGCAGGGACAAAGGACATAGCAATCAGCCCCAGCATTTT
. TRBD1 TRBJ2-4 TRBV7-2 CASSSRMGTGQYF TGTGCCAGCAGCTCCCGAATGGGGACAGGGCAGTACTTC
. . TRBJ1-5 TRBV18 CASSLKRGTLDQPQHF TGTGCCAGCTCACTCAAGAGGGGGACCCTGGATCAGCCCCAGCATTTT
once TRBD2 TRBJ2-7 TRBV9 CASSTALERGYEQYF TGTGCCAGCTCCACCGCCCTGGAGCGGGGCTACGAGCAGTACTTC
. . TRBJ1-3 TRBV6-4 CASSDPDRGNTIYF TGTGCCAGCAGTGACCCCGACAGGGGAAACACCATATATTTT